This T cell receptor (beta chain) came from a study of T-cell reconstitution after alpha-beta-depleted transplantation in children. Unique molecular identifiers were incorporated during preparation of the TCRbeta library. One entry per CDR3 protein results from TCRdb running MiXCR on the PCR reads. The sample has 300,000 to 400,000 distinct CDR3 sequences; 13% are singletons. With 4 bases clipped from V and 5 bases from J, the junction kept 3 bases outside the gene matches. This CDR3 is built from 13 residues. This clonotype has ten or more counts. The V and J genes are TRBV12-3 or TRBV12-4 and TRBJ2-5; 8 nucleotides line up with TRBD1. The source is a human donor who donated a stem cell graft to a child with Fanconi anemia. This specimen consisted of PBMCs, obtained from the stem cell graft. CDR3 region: CASSSTGVETQYF. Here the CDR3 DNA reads TGTGCCAGCAGTTCGACAGGGGTGGAGACCCAGTACTTC.